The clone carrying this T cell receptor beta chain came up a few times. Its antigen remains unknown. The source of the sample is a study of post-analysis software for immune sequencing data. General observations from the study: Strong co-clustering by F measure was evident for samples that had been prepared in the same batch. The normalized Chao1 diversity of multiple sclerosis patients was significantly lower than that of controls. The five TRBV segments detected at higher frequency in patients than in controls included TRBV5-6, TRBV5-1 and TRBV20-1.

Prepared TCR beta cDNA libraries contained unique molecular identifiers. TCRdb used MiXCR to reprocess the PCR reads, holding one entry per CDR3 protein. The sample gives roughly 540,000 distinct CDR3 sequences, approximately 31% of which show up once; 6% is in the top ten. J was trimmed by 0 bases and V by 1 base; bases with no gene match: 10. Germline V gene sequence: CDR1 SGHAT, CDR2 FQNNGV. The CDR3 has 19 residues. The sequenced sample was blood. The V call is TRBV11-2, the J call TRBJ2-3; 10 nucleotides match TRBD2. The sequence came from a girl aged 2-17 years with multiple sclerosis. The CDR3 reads CASSLAGRASGSSTDTQYF. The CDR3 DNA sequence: TGTGCCAGCAGCTTAGCTGGGCGCGCTAGCGGGAGTAGCACAGATACGCAGTATTTT.